This T cell receptor beta chain was profiled in a study of T-cell reconstitution after alpha-beta-depleted transplantation in children. Preparation of the TCRbeta library used unique molecular identifiers. TCRdb re-called the PCR reads through MiXCR, storing one row per CDR3 protein. This table holds more than 150,000 distinct CDR3 sequences, roughly 15% found once. CDR1 is MNHEY and CDR2 is SVGEGT in the germline V gene. This CDR3 is 12 amino acids long. V lost 5 bases and J 5 bases, leaving 9 bases between the germline ends. The material sequenced was PBMCs from the stem cell graft donor, taken from the stem cell graft. The TCR sequence derives from a human donor who donated a stem cell graft to a child with acute lymphoblastic leukemia. The chain recombines TRBV6-2 or TRBV6-3 with TRBJ1-1; D unresolved. The CDR3 region is CASSLQRTEAFF. CDR3 DNA sequence: TGTGCCAGCAGTCTACAGAGGACTGAAGCTTTCTTT.